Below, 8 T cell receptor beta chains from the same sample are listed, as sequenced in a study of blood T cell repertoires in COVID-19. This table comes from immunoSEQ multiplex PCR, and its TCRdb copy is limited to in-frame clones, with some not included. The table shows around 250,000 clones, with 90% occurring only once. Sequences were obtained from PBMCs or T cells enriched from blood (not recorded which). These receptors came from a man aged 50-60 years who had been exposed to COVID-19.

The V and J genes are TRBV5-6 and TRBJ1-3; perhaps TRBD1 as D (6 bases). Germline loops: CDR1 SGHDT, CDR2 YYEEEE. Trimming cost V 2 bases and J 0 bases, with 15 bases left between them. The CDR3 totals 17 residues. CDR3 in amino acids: CASSFVTGTFSGNTIYF. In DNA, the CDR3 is TGTGCCAGCAGCTTCGTGACAGGAACCTTCTCTGGAAACACCATATATTTT.

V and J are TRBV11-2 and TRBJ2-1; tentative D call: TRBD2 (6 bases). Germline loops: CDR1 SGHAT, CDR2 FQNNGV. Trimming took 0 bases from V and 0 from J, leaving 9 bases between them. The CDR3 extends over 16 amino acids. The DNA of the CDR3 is TGTGCCAGCAGCTTAGAGTTGGGGGGCTCCTACAATGAGCAGTTCTTC. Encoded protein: CASSLELGGSYNEQFF.

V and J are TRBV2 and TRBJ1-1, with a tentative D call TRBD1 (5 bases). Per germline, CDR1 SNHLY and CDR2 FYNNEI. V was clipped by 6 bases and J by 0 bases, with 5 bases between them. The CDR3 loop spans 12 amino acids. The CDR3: CASRTVNTEAFF. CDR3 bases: TGTGCCAGCAGGACAGTGAACACTGAAGCTTTCTTT.

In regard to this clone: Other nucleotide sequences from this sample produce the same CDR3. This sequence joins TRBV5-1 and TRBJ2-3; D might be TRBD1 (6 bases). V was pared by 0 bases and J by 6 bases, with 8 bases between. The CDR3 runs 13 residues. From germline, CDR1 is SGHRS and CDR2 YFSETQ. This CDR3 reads CASSLGGPDTQYF. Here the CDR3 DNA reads TGCGCCAGCAGCTTGGGGGGGCCGGATACGCAGTATTTT.

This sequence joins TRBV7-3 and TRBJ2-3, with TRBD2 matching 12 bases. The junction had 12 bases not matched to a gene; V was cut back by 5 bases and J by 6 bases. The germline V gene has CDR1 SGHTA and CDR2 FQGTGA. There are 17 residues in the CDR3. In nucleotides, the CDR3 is TGTGCCAGCAGCGAGGATCTAGCGGGAGGGCCGTTTGATACGCAGTATTTT. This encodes CASSEDLAGGPFDTQYF.

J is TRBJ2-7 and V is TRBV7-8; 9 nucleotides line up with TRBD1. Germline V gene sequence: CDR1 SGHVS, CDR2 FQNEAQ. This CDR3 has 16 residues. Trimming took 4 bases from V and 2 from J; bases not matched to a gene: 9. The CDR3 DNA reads TGTGCCAGCAGCTCCCGCCGCGACAGGGGGGCCTACGAGCAGTACTTC. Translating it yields CASSSRRDRGAYEQYF. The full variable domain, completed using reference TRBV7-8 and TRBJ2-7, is GAGVSQSPRYKVAKRGQDVALRCDPISGHVSLFWYQQALGQGPEFLTYFQNEAQLDKSGLPSDRFFAERPEGSVSTLKIQRTQQEDSAVYLCASSSRRDRGAYEQYFGPGTRLTVT.

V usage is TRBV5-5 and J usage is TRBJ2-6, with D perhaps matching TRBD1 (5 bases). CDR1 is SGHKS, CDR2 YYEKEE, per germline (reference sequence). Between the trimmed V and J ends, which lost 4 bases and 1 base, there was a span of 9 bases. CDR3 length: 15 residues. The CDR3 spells CASSVGDSGANVLTF. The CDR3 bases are TGTGCCAGCAGCGTAGGGGATTCTGGGGCCAACGTCCTGACTTTC.

As DNA, the CDR3 is TGCGCCAGCAGCCCCATCTCCGGTAGTCCTAACTATGGCTACACCTTC. Translated, it gives CASSPISGSPNYGYTF. V is TRBV5-1 and J is TRBJ1-2; D gene uncertain. The V end lost 4 bases, the J end lost 0 bases, and 16 bases lay between the germline ends. The CDR3 has 16 residues. The germline V gene has CDR1 SGHRS and CDR2 YFSETQ.